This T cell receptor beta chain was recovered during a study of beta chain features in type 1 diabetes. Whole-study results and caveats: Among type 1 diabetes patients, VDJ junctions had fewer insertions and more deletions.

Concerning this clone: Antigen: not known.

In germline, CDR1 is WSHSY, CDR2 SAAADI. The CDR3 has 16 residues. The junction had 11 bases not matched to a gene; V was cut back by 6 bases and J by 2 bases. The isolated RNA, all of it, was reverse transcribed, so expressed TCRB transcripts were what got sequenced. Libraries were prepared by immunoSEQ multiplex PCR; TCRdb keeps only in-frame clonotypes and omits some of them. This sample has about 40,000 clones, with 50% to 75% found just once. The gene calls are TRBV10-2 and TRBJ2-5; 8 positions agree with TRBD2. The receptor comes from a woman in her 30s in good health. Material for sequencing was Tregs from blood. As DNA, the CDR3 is TGCGCCAGCAGGAAGTTTAGGGCGGGGGGTCAAGAGACCCAGTACTTC. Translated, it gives CASRKFRAGGQETQYF.